The 26 T cell receptor beta chains given below trace back to one sample, sequenced in a study of T cell responses to AZD1222 COVID-19 vaccine. TCRdb's copy holds only in-frame clones and misses some; the assay was immunoSEQ multiplex PCR. The sample lists approximately 80,000 clones, about nine tenths occurring once. The sample in question was peripheral blood, obtained on day 0 of AZD1222 vaccination. The receptor source for this set is an adult in good health.

This clone is labeled medium-sized (0.01 to 0.1%). One end of the junction is discordant with germline, which a read error may explain. The gene calls are TRBV27 and TRBJ1-5; 7 nucleotides align to TRBD1. The germline CDR1 and CDR2 sequences are MNHEY and SMNVEV (reference sequence). The CDR3 has 16 residues. In nucleotides, the CDR3 is TGTGCCAGCAGTGTATCCAGGGGGGCCGGCAATCAGCCCCAGCATTTT. Encoded protein: CASSVSRGAGNQPQHF.

This clone was detected ten times or more. The J gene is TRBJ2-7, the V gene TRBV19; 8 bases are a match to TRBD1. The CDR3 contains 13 residues. V lost 3 bases to trimming and J lost 6 bases; unmatched junction nucleotides: 4. Germline V gene lookup returns CDR1 LNHDA and CDR2 SQIVND (reference sequence). Here the CDR3 reads CASSILTGGEQYF. The CDR3, as DNA: TGTGCCAGTAGTATTCTCACAGGGGGCGAGCAGTACTTC.

J is TRBJ2-5 and V is TRBV29-1, with 8 bases lining up with TRBD2. The V segment lost 5 bases and the J segment 2 bases; nucleotides outside the gene matches: 10. Germline loops: CDR1 SQVTM, CDR2 ANQGSEA. The CDR3 is 15 amino acids. In DNA form, the CDR3 reads TGCAGCGTTCACAGCGGGCGGGGGGATCAAGAGACCCAGTACTTC. Protein: CSVHSGRGDQETQYF.

The J gene is TRBJ2-7, the V gene TRBV7-8; D gene uncertain. Germline V CDR1 and CDR2: SGHVS, FQNEAQ. The CDR3 covers 13 residues. Trimming cost V 1 base and J 1 base, with 5 bases left between them. Here the CDR3 DNA reads TGTGCCAGCAGCTTAGACTCATCCTACGAGCAGTACTTC. Residues: CASSLDSSYEQYF.

This clone was detected once. The rearrangement links TRBV4-1 to TRBJ2-1, with 8 nucleotides matching TRBD2. The V and J ends lost 4 bases and 0 bases, in that order; junction bases with no gene match: 8. There are 17 residues in the CDR3. Looked up from germline, CDR1 is MGHRA and CDR2 is YSYEKL. CDR3 in amino acids: CASSPQVRGGSYNEQFF. CDR3 sequence (DNA): TGCGCCAGCAGCCCACAGGTTCGGGGGGGCTCCTACAATGAGCAGTTCTTC.

On this clone itself: The same CDR3 also results from other DNA sequences found in this sample. The chain joins TRBV18 to TRBJ1-1; 7 nucleotides line up with TRBD1. The CDR3 has 14 amino acids. Germline CDR1 reads KGHSH; CDR2 reads LQKENI. V gave up 1 base and J gave up 1 base; unmatched junction bases: 0. The CDR3 sequence is CASSPQGANTEAFF. For the CDR3, the DNA is TGTGCCAGCTCACCACAGGGGGCGAACACTGAAGCTTTCTTT.

The V and J genes are TRBV11-2 and TRBJ2-1, with TRBD2 matching 8 bases. The junction had 14 bases not matched to a gene; V was cut back by 8 bases and J by 5 bases. This CDR3 contains 16 residues. Germline values: CDR1 SGHAT, CDR2 FQNNGV. DNA of the CDR3: TGTGCCAGCGAGAGATTAGGCGGGGGGCAGGACAATGAGCAGTTCTTC. Protein sequence: CASERLGGGQDNEQFF.

This clone is a singleton in its sample. This chain connects TRBV2 to TRBJ2-7; TRBD1 aligns across 9 bases. The CDR3 consists of 17 residues. The V segment lost 2 bases and the J segment 2 bases; nucleotides outside the gene matches: 10. Germline CDR1 is SNHLY and CDR2 is FYNNEI. CDR3: CASSETMGQGEAYEQYF. The DNA of the CDR3 is TGTGCCAGCAGTGAAACCATGGGACAGGGCGAGGCCTACGAGCAGTACTTC.

The chain couples TRBV7-9 to TRBJ2-6, with D hard to call. CDR1 is SEHNR and CDR2 is FQNEAQ in the germline V gene (reference sequence). V was trimmed by 5 bases and J by 4 bases, leaving 9 bases between them. CDR3 length: 14 amino acids. Written as DNA, the CDR3 is TGTGCCAGCAGCCCAAAGGGAGGGGCCAACGTCCTGACTTTC. Encoded protein: CASSPKGGANVLTF. Full variable domain (remainder filled in from reference TRBV7-9 and TRBJ2-6): DTGVSQNPRHKITKRGQNVTFRCDPISEHNRLYWYRQTLGQGPEFLTYFQNEAQLEKSRLLSDRFSAERPKGSFSTLEIQRTEQGDSAMYLCASSPKGGANVLTFGAGSRLTVL.

This clone came up a few times. The rearrangement joins TRBV15 to TRBJ2-1, with 8 bases aligning to TRBD1. The ends lost 6 bases at V and 3 bases at J; junction bases unmatched: 1. The CDR3 extends over 13 amino acids. Germline values: CDR1 LNHNV, CDR2 YYDKDF (reference sequence). The CDR3 region is CATRGTGYNEQFF. The CDR3 DNA is TGTGCCACCAGGGGGACAGGCTACAATGAGCAGTTCTTC.

The chain has TRBV28 and TRBJ2-2; no reliable D call. Germline assignment: CDR1 MDHEN and CDR2 SYDVKM. V lost 8 bases and J lost 1, with 14 bases in between. The CDR3 has 15 residues. As DNA, the CDR3 is TGTGCCAGCTATGGATCTTTCCTGAACACCGGGGAGCTGTTTTTT. Its translation is CASYGSFLNTGELFF.

V usage is TRBV11-2 and J usage is TRBJ1-2; TRBD1 matches 10 bases. V lost 5 bases and J lost 7; bases outside the gene matches: 7. Germline lookup yields CDR1 SGHAT and CDR2 FQNNGV. The length of the CDR3 is 14 residues. CDR3 region: CASSHPTGGFGYTF. The CDR3 region has the DNA TGTGCCAGCAGCCACCCGACAGGGGGCTTTGGCTACACCTTC. Based on the CDR3 plus reference TRBV11-2 and TRBJ1-2, the full variable domain is EAGVAQSPRYKIIEKRQSVAFWCNPISGHATLYWYQQILGQGPKLLIQFQNNGVVDDSQLPKDRFSAERLKGVDSTLKIQPAKLEDSAVYLCASSHPTGGFGYTFGSGTRLTVV.

As to this clone: This same CDR3 is encoded by further DNA sequences in the sample. This chain joins TRBV19 and TRBJ2-3, with unresolved D. Germline loops: CDR1 LNHDA, CDR2 SQIVND (reference sequence). The CDR3 contains 11 residues. The V and J ends lost 3 bases and 6 bases respectively, with 4 bases between them. The CDR3 sequence is CASSMGDTQYF. The CDR3, as DNA: TGTGCCAGTAGTATGGGTGATACGCAGTATTTT.

The rearrangement joins TRBV9 to TRBJ2-7; D is ambiguous. The germline V gene has CDR1 SGDLS and CDR2 YYNGEE. Deletions cut 4 bases from V and 5 bases from J, with 13 bases between. The CDR3 has 13 residues. CDR3 coding DNA: TGTGCCAGCAGCACCCGGACGTCCAACGAGCAGTACTTC. Encoded protein: CASSTRTSNEQYF.

This clone was counted once. The CDR3 sequence is CATSGQGRHGELFF. The CDR3 DNA reads as TGTGCCACCAGTGGACAGGGAAGGCACGGGGAGCTGTTTTTT. The rearrangement uses TRBV24-1 and TRBJ2-2; TRBD1 agrees at 7 bases. The CDR3 consists of 14 residues. The V and J ends lost 5 bases and 7 bases, in that order; junction bases with no gene match: 6. The V gene's germline CDR1 is KGHDR and CDR2 SFDVKD.

The rearrangement uses TRBV9 and TRBJ1-2; D perhaps matches TRBD1 (6 bases). CDR1 is SGDLS and CDR2 is YYNGEE in the germline V gene. This CDR3 comprises 13 residues. With 6 bases removed from V and 8 bases from J, the gap between germline ends came to 17 bases. CDR3 nucleotide sequence: TGTGCCAGCAACCCTGGGGGCTCTGGCGGCTACACCTTC. Its protein is CASNPGGSGGYTF. The full variable domain, its missing parts supplied by reference TRBV9 and TRBJ1-2, is DSGVTQTPKHLITATGQRVTLRCSPRSGDLSVYWYQQSLDQGLQFLIQYYNGEERAKGNILERFSAQQFPDLHSELNLSSLELGDSALYFCASNPGGSGGYTFGSGTRLTVV.

The rearrangement joins TRBV6-5 to TRBJ1-1; D gene unclear. V was clipped by 7 bases and J by 5 bases, with 14 bases between them. CDR3 length: 13 amino acids. CDR1 and CDR2 from the germline V gene are MNHEY and SVGAGI. The CDR3 is CASTWLGQTEAFF. The CDR3 coding sequence is TGTGCCAGCACGTGGCTGGGTCAGACTGAAGCTTTCTTT.

The chain combines TRBV29-1 with TRBJ1-4; the D gene is possibly TRBD1 (6 bases). Germline CDR1 is SQVTM and CDR2 is ANQGSEA. The CDR3 is 15 amino acids. The ends were cut back, 1 base at V and 5 bases at J, with 14 bases in the middle. The CDR3 loop is CSVEVSGGPNEKLFF. In nucleotides, the CDR3 is TGCAGCGTTGAAGTATCGGGGGGCCCAAATGAAAAACTGTTTTTT.

This chain joins TRBV9 and TRBJ1-4; 8 positions agree with TRBD1. Germline loops: CDR1 SGDLS, CDR2 YYNGEE. The CDR3 runs 16 residues. V was clipped by 3 bases and J by 6 bases; unmatched bases: 10. Here the CDR3 DNA reads TGTGCCAGCAGCGGCCTTCAGGGGGCCCTTGATGAAAAACTGTTTTTT. Amino acids: CASSGLQGALDEKLFF. The full variable domain, in which reference TRBV9 and TRBJ1-4 provide the parts outside the CDR3, is DSGVTQTPKHLITATGQRVTLRCSPRSGDLSVYWYQQSLDQGLQFLIQYYNGEERAKGNILERFSAQQFPDLHSELNLSSLELGDSALYFCASSGLQGALDEKLFFGSGTQLSVL.

The V gene is TRBV4-1, the J gene TRBJ1-1; TRBD1 matches 9 bases. The trim removed 0 bases at V and 6 bases at J, leaving 5 bases unmatched. The CDR3 spans 15 residues. Looked up from germline, CDR1 is MGHRA and CDR2 is YSYEKL. CDR3 loop: CASSQDPQGAAEAFF. The CDR3 DNA reads as TGCGCCAGCAGCCAAGACCCACAGGGGGCAGCTGAAGCTTTCTTT.

V usage is TRBV7-2 and J usage is TRBJ1-5; 7 nucleotides align to TRBD1. V dropped 4 bases and J dropped 3; count of bases not matched to a gene: 3. The CDR3 spans 14 residues. The V gene's germline CDR1 is SGHTA and CDR2 FQGNSA. In nucleotides, the CDR3 is TGTGCCAGCAGCTCCGACAGGGTCAATCAGCCCCAGCATTTT. This translates into CASSSDRVNQPQHF.

The chain couples TRBV5-8 to TRBJ2-1; maybe TRBD1 (6 bases). Trimming cost V 1 base and J 9 bases, with 11 bases left between them. The CDR3 extends over 13 amino acids. Per the germline V gene, CDR1 is SGHTS and CDR2 is YDEGEE. The DNA for the CDR3 is TGTGCCAGCAGCTTGAGTGGGGGCATTGAGCAGTTCTTC. It is translated as CASSLSGGIEQFF. Full variable domain (outside the CDR3, taken from reference TRBV5-8 and TRBJ2-1): EAGVTQSPTHLIKTRGQQATLRCSPISGHTSVYWYQQALGLGLQFLLWYDEGEERNRGNFPPRFSGRQFPNYSSELNVNALELEDSALYLCASSLSGGIEQFFGPGTRLTVL.

The CDR3 sequence is CASSYGHKYGYTF. In DNA, the CDR3 is TGTGCCAGCAGTTACGGACATAAGTATGGCTACACCTTC. The chain recombines TRBV6-2 or TRBV6-3 with TRBJ1-2; D is possibly TRBD1 (5 bases). This CDR3 has 13 amino acids. Germline-derived CDR1 and CDR2 are MNHEY and SVGEGT. V was shortened by 2 bases and J by 5 bases, with 9 bases between the two germline ends.

This chain links TRBV18 with TRBJ1-1; D ambiguous. Germline V gene data show CDR1 as KGHSH and CDR2 as LQKENI. V lost 0 bases and J lost 4, with 12 bases in between. CDR3 length: 15 amino acids. The CDR3 loop reads CASSPPGVYGTEAFF. The CDR3 DNA follows: TGTGCCAGCTCACCACCGGGAGTATATGGCACTGAAGCTTTCTTT.

The rearrangement joins TRBV2 to TRBJ2-2; 8 nucleotides align to TRBD1. J gave up 7 bases and V 3 bases, and 10 bases lay outside the gene matches. Germline CDR1 and CDR2: SNHLY and FYNNEI. The CDR3 is made up of 16 amino acids. CDR3 protein: CASSEDGQGVGGELFF. The CDR3 DNA reads as TGTGCCAGCAGTGAGGACGGACAGGGAGTGGGCGGGGAGCTGTTTTTT.

The chain employs TRBV19 and TRBJ2-7; 7 nucleotides match TRBD1. V was pared by 5 bases and J by 4 bases, with 8 bases of the junction left unmatched. CDR1 LNHDA and CDR2 SQIVND come from the germline V gene (reference sequence). The CDR3 loop spans 14 amino acids. The CDR3 spells CASSSAGGGYEQYF. The CDR3 bases are TGTGCCAGTAGTTCGGCAGGGGGTGGTTACGAGCAGTACTTC.